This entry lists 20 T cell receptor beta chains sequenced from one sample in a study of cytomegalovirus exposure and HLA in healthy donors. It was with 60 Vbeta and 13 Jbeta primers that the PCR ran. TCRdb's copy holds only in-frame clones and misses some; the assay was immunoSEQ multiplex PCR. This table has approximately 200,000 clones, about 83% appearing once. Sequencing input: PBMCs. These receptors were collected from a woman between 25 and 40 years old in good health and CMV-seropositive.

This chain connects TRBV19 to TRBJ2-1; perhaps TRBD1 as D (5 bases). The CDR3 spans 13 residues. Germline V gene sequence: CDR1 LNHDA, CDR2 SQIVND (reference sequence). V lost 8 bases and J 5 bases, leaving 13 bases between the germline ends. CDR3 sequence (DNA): TGTGCCAGTGAGAACTTGGGGCACAATGAGCAGTTCTTC. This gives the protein CASENLGHNEQFF.

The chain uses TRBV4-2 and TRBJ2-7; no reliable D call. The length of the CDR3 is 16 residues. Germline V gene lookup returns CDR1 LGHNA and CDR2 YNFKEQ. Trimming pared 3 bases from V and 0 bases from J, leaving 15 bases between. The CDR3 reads CASSHGSTSTSYEQYF. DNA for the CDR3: TGTGCCAGCAGCCACGGATCGACTTCTACCTCCTACGAGCAGTACTTC.

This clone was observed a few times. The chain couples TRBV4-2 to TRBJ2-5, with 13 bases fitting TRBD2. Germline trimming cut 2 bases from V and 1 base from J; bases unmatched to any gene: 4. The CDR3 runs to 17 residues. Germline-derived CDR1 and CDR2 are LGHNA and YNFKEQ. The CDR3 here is CASSQLGLAGSQETQYF. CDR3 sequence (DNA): TGTGCCAGCAGCCAACTGGGACTAGCGGGGTCCCAAGAGACCCAGTACTTC.

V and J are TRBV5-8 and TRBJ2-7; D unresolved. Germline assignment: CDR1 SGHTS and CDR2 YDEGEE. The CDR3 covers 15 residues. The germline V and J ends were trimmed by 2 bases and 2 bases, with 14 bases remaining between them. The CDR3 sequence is CASSFPWLPTYEQYF. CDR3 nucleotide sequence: TGTGCCAGCAGCTTCCCCTGGCTCCCCACCTACGAGCAGTACTTC. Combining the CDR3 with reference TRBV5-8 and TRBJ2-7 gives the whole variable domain EAGVTQSPTHLIKTRGQQATLRCSPISGHTSVYWYQQALGLGLQFLLWYDEGEERNRGNFPPRFSGRQFPNYSSELNVNALELEDSALYLCASSFPWLPTYEQYFGPGTRLTVT.

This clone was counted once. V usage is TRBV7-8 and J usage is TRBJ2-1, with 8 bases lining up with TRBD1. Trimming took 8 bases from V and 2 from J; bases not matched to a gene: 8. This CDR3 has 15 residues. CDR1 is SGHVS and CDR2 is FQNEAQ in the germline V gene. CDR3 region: CASSSRTGTYNEQFF. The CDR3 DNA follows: TGTGCCAGCTCCTCTAGGACAGGGACCTACAATGAGCAGTTCTTC.

The CDR3 reads CASSPGQGYEQYF. CDR3 nucleotide sequence: TGTGCCAGCAGCCCCGGACAGGGGTACGAGCAGTACTTC. This chain links TRBV7-9 with TRBJ2-7; 9 bases map to TRBD1. J lost 4 bases, V lost 5 bases, and 3 bases had no gene match. This CDR3 contains 13 residues. Germline CDR1 SEHNR, CDR2 FQNEAQ (reference sequence).

The CDR3 DNA sequence: TGTGCCAGCAGCGTAGCTGGGGGGGGCGGCTTGACGATCAATGAGCAGTTCTTC. It encodes CASSVAGGGGLTINEQFF. The rearrangement uses TRBV9 and TRBJ2-1, with D maybe TRBD2 (7 bases). The germline V gene encodes CDR1 SGDLS and CDR2 YYNGEE. The CDR3 consists of 18 residues. The V and J ends lost 0 bases and 6 bases respectively, with 22 bases between them. The full variable domain, with the rest looked up from reference TRBV9 and TRBJ2-1, is DSGVTQTPKHLITATGQRVTLRCSPRSGDLSVYWYQQSLDQGLQFLIQYYNGEERAKGNILERFSAQQFPDLHSELNLSSLELGDSALYFCASSVAGGGGLTINEQFFGPGTRLTVL.

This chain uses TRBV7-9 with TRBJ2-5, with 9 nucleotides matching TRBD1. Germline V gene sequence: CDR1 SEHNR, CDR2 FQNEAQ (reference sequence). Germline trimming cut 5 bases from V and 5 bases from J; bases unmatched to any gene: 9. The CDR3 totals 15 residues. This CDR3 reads CASSRWTGVRETQYF. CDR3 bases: TGTGCCAGCAGCCGCTGGACAGGGGTTAGGGAGACCCAGTACTTC.

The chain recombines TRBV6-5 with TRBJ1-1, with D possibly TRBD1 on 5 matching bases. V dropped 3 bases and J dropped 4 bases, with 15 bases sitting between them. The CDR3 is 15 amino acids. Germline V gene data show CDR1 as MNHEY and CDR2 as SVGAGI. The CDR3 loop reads CASSYNSGGSTEAFF. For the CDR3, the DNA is TGTGCCAGCAGTTATAACTCGGGGGGTAGCACTGAAGCTTTCTTT.

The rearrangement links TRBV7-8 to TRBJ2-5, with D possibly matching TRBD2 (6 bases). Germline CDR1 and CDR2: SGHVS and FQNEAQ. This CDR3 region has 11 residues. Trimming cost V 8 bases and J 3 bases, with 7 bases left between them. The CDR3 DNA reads TGTGCCAGCGGCGGGGAAGAGACCCAGTACTTC. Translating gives CASGGEETQYF.

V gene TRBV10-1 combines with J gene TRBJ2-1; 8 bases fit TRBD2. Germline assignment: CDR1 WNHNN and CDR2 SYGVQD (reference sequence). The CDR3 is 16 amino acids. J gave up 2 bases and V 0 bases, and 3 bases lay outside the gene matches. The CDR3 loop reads CASSESRLAPYNEQFF. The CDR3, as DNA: TGCGCCAGCAGTGAGTCGCGACTAGCGCCCTACAATGAGCAGTTCTTC.

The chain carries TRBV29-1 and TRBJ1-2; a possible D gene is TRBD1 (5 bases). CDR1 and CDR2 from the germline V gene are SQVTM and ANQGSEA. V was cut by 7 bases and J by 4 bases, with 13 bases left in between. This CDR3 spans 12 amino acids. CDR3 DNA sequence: TGCAGCGGGACAAATCGAGTCTATGGCTACACCTTC. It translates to CSGTNRVYGYTF. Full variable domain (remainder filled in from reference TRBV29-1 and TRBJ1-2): SAVISQKPSRDICQRGTSLTIQCQVDSQVTMMFWYRQQPGQSLTLIATANQGSEATYESGFVIDKFPISRPNLTFSTLTVSNMSPEDSSIYLCSGTNRVYGYTFGSGTRLTVV.

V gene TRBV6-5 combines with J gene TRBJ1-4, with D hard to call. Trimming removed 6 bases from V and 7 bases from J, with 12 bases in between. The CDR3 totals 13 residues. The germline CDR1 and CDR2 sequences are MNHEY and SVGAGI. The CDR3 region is CASSRGNIEKLFF. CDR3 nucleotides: TGTGCCAGCAGCCGCGGGAACATTGAAAAACTGTTTTTT.

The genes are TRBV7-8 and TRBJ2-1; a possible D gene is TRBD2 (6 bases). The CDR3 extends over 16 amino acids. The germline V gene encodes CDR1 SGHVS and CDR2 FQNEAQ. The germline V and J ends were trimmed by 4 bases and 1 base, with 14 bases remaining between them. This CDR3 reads CASSSLGGGSYNEQFF. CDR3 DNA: TGTGCCAGCAGCTCCTTGGGGGGAGGTTCCTACAATGAGCAGTTCTTC.

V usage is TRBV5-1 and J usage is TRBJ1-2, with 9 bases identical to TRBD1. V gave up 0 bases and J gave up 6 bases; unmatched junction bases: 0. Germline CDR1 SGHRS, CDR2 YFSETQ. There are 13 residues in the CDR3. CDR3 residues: CASSLGQGDGYTF. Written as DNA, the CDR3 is TGCGCCAGCAGCTTGGGACAGGGGGATGGCTACACCTTC.

CDR3 protein: CASTTRGPDTQYF. The CDR3 bases are TGTGCCAGCACTACGAGAGGGCCAGATACGCAGTATTTT. V and J are TRBV6-1 and TRBJ2-3; a possible D gene is TRBD2 (5 bases). Trimming left V 7 bases short and J 4 bases short, with 12 bases between. The CDR3 length is 13 residues. The V gene's germline CDR1 is MNHNS and CDR2 SASEGT.

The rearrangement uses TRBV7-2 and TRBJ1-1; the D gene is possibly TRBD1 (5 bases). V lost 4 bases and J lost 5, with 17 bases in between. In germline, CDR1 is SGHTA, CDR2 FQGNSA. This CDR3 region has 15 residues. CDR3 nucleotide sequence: TGTGCCAGCAGCTCCGGTAGTGCCAGGGTAACTGAAGCTTTCTTT. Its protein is CASSSGSARVTEAFF.

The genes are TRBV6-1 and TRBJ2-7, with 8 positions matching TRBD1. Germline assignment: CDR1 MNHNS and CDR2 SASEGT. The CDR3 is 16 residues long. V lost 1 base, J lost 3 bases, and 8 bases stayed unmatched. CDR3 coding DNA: TGTGCCAGCAGTGAAGGTTGGGGGACAGGTATCTACGAGCAGTACTTC. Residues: CASSEGWGTGIYEQYF.

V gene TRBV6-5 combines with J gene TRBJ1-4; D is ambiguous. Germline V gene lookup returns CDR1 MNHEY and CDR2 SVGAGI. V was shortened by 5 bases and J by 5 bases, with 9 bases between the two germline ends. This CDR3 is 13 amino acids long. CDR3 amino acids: CASSVGRNEKLFF. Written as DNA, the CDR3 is TGTGCCAGCAGTGTTGGGAGGAATGAAAAACTGTTTTTT.

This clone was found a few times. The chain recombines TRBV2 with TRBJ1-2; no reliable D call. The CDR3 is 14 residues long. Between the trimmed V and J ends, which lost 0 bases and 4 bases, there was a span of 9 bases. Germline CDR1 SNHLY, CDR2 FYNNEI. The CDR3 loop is CASSEASRGYGYTF. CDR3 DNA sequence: TGTGCCAGCAGTGAAGCCAGTCGAGGCTATGGCTACACCTTC.